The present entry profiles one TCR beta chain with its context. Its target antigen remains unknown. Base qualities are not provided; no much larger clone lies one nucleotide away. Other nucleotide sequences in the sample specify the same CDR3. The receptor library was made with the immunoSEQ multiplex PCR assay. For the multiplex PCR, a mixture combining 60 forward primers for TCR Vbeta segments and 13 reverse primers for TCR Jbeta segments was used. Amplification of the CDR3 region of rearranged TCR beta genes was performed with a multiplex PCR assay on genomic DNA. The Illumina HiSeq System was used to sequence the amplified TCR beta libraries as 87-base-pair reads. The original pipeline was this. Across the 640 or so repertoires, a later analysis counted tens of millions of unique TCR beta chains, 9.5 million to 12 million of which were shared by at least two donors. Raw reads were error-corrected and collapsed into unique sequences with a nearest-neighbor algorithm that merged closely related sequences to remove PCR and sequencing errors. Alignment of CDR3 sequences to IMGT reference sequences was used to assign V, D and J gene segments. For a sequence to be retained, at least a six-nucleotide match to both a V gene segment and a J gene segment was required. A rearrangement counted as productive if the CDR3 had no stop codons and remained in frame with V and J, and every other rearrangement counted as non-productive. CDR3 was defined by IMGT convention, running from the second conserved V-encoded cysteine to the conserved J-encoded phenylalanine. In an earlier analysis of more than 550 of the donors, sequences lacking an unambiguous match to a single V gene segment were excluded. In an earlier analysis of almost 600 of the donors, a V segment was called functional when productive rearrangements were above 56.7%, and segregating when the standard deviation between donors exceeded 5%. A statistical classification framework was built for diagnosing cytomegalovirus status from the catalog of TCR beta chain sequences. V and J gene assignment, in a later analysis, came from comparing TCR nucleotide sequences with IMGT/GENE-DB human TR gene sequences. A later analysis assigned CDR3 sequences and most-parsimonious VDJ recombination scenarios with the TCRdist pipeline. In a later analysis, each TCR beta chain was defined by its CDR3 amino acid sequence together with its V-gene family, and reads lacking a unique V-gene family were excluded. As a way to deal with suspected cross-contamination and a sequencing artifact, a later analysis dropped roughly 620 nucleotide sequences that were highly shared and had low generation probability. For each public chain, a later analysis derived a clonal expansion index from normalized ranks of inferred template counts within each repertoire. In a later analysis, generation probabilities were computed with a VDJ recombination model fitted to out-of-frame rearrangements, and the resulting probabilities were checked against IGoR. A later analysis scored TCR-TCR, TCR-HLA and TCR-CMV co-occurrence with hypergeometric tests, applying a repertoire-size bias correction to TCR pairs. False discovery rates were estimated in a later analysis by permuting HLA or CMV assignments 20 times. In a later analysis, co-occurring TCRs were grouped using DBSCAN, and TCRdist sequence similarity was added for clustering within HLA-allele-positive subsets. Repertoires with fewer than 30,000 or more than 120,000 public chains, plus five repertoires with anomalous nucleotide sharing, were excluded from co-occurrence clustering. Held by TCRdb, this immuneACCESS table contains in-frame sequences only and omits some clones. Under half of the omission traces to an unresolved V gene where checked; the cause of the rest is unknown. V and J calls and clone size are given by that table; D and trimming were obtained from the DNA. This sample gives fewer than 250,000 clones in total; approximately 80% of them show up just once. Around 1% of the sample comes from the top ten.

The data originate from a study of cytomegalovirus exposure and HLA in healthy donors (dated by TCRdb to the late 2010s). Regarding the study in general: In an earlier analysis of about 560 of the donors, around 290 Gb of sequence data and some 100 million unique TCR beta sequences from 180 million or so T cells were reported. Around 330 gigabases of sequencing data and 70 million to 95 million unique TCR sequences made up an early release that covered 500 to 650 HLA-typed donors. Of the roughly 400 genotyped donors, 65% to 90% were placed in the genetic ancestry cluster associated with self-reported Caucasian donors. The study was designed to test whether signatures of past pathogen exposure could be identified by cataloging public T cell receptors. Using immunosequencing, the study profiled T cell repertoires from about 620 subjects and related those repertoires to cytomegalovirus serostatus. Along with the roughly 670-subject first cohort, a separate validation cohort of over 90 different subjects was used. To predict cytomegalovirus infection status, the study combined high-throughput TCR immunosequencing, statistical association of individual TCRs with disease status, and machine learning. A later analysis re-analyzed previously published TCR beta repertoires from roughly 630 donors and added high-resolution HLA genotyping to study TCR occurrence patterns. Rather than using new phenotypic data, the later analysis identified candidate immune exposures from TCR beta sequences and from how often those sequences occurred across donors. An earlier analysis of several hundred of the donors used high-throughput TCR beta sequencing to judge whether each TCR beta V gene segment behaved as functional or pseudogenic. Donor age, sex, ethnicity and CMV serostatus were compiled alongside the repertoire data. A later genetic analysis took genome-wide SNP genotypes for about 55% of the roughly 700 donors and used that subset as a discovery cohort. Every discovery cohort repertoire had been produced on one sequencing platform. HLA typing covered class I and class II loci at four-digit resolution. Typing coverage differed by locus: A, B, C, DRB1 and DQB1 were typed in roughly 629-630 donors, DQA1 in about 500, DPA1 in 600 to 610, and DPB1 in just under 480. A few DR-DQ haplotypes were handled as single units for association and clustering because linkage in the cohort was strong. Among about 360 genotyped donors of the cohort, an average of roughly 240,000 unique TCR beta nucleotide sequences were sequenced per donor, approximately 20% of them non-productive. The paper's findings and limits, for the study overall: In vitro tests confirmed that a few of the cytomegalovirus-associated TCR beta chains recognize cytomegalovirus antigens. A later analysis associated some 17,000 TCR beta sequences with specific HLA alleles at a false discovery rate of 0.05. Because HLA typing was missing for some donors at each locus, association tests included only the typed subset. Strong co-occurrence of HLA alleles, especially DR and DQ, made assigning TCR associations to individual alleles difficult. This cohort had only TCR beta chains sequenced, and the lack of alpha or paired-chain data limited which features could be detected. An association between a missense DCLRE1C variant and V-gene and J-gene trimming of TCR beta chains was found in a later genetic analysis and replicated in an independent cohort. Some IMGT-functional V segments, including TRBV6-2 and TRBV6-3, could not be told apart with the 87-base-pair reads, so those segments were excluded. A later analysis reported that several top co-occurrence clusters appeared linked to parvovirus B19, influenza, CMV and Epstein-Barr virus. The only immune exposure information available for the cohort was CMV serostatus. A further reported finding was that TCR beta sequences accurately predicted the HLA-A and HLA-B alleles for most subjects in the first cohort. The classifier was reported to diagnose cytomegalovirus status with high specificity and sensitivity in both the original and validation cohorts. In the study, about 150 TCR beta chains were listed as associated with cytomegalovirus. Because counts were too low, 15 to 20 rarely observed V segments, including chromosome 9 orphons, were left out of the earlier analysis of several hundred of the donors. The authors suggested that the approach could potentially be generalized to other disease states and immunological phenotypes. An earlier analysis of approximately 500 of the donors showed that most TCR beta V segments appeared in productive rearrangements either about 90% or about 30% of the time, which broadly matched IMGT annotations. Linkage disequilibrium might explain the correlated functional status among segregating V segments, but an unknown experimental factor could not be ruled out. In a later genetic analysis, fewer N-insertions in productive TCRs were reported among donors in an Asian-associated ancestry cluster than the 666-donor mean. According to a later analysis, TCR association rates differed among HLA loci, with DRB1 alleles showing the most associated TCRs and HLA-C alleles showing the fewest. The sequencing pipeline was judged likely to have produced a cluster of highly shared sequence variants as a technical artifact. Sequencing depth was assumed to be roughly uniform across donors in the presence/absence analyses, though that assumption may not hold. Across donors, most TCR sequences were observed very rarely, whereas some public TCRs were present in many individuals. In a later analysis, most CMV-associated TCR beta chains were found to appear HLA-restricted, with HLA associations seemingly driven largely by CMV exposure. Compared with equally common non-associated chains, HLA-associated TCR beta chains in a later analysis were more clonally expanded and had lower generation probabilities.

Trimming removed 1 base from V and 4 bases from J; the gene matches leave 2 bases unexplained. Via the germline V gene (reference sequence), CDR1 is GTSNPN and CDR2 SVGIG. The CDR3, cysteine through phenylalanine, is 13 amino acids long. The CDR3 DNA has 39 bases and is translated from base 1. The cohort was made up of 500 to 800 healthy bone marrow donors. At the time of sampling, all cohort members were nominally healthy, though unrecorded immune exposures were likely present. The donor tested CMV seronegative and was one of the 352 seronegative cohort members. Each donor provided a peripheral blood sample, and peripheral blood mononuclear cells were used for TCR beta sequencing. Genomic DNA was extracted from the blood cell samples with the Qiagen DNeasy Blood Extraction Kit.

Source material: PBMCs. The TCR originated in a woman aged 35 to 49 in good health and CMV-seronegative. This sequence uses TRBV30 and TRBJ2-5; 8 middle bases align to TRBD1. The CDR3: CAWSAGGRETQYF. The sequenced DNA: TGTGCCTGGAGTGCAGGGGGCAGAGAGACCCAGTACTTC.